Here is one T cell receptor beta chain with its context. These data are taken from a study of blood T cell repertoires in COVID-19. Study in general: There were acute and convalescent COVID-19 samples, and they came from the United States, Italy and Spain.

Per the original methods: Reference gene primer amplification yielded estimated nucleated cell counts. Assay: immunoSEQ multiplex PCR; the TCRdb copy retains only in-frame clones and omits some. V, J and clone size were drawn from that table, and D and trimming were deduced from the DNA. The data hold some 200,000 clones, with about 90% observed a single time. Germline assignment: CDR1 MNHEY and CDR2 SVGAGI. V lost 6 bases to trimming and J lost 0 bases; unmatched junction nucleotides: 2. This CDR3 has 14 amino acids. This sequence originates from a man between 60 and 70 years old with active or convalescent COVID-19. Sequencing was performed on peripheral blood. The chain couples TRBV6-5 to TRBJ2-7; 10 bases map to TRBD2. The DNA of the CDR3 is TGTGCCAGCAGGTTAGCGGGGGGCTCCTACGAGCAGTACTTC. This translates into CASRLAGGSYEQYF.